What follows are 3 T cell receptor beta chains derived from one specimen sequenced in a study of post-analysis software for immune sequencing data. Study-level results: Five or six TRBV segments, including TRBV5-6, TRBV5-1 and TRBV20-1, were more frequent in patients than controls.

The TCR beta cDNA libraries contained unique molecular identifiers. TCRdb reanalysed the PCR reads using MiXCR and keeps one entry per CDR3 protein. This sample yields hundreds of thousands of distinct CDR3 sequences, of which roughly 45% are seen a single time; 9% to 14% belongs to the top ten. These receptors have no known antigen. The sample comprised blood. All receptors derive from a girl between 10 and 17 years old with multiple sclerosis.

There are a few counts of this clonotype. This sequence joins TRBV5-1 and TRBJ2-2, with 8 bases that match TRBD2. Germline V gene sequence: CDR1 SGHRS, CDR2 YFSETQ. The J segment lost 6 bases and the V segment lost 4 bases, leaving 5 bases of the junction unmatched. CDR3 length equals 14 residues. The CDR3: CASSTGLVPGELFF. CDR3 coding DNA: TGCGCCAGCAGCACGGGACTAGTCCCCGGGGAGCTGTTTTTT.

J is TRBJ2-6 and V is TRBV4-1, with D tentatively TRBD1 (6 bases). Looked up from germline, CDR1 is MGHRA and CDR2 is YSYEKL. CDR3 length: 20 residues. Trimming shortened V by 3 bases and J by 0 bases, and 21 bases separated the two germline ends. In DNA, the CDR3 is TGCGCCAGCAGCCAGGCACATATTGGGACACATTACTCTGGGGCCAACGTCCTGACTTTC. Translated: CASSQAHIGTHYSGANVLTF.

The chain joins TRBV5-4 to TRBJ2-7, with 10 bases aligning to TRBD2. Trimming at V came to 4 bases and at J to 3 bases, leaving 4 bases not matched to a gene. Germline CDR1 reads SGHNT; CDR2 reads YYREEE (reference sequence). The length of the CDR3 is 14 residues. The CDR3 coding sequence is TGTGCCAGCAGCATAGCGGGGGGCGTCTACGAGCAGTACTTC. Its translation: CASSIAGGVYEQYF.